The table lists the clone carrying this T cell receptor (beta chain) with a few counts. What it binds is not known. The sample originates from a study of cytotoxic CD8 clonotypes in ibrutinib-treated CLL. The overall study: Responses comprised about 25 partial and 2 complete; at median roughly 64 months, about 14 remained remitted and roughly 12 progressed. Treatment had run for a median about twelve months, range 6 to 36, when response samples were taken. Points from the study as a whole: A rise in clonality was seen at ibrutinib response, and a fall back toward baseline was seen at progression.

The CDR3 totals 13 residues. Deletions cut 4 bases from V and 4 bases from J, with 11 bases between. Germline V lookup: CDR1 GTSNPN, CDR2 SVGIG (reference sequence). The targeted sequencing depth was 1 in 200,000 to 1 in 1 million T cells. The assay was immunoSEQ multiplex PCR, and TCRdb's table has in-frame clones only and misses some. The table has over 95,000 clones, approximately 58% seen once. Sequenced material: PBMCs, taken after 24 months of ibrutinib treatment. This TCR came from a human donor with chronic lymphocytic leukemia. V and J are TRBV30 and TRBJ2-1; D tentatively reads TRBD1 or TRBD2 (5 bases each). CDR3 sequence reads: CAWNHGAYNEQFF. The CDR3 coding sequence is TGTGCCTGGAACCACGGGGCTTACAATGAGCAGTTCTTC.